This T cell receptor beta chain was found in a study of shared clonotypes between healthy human individuals. A note on this clone: Its antigen is currently unknown. This sample includes further DNA sequences coding for the same CDR3.

The data were produced by immunoSEQ multiplex PCR, yet TCRdb's version contains in-frame clones alone and is incomplete. The repertoire holds some 2 million clones, with 90% to 95% as singletons. General study results and limits: A generally larger estimated richness was seen in naive subsets than in memory subsets.

Sequencing was done on a sample of naive CD4+ T cells sorted from blood. Subset reported: CD45RA+ positively selected. The sequence came from a man in his late teens or twenties in good health.

The CDR3 spells CASSLGGDSGNTIYF. For the CDR3, the DNA is TGTGCCAGCAGCTTAGGGGGGGACTCTGGAAACACCATATATTTT. The chain combines TRBV11-2 with TRBJ1-3, with D perhaps matching TRBD1 (5 bases). Trimming took 1 base from V and 0 from J, leaving 7 bases between them. CDR3 length: 15 amino acids. Germline V gene lookup returns CDR1 SGHAT and CDR2 FQNNGV.